This T cell receptor (beta chain) was retrieved from a study of early T cells in non-severe SARS-CoV-2 infection. V gave up 0 bases and J gave up 3 bases, with 2 bases separating them. CDR1 and CDR2 from the germline V gene are ENHRY and SYGVKD. The CDR3 covers 12 residues. This clonotype was counted a few times. TCRdb re-called the 5' RACE reads with MiXCR, one entry per CDR3 protein. Of tens of thousands of distinct CDR3 sequences listed, more than 10% were seen once; the top ten hold about 4.6%. The sequence was obtained from an adult who was a healthcare worker with PCR-confirmed SARS-CoV-2 infection or an uninfected control (not recorded which). The chain is built from TRBV10-3 and TRBJ2-5, with unresolved D. The sequenced sample was whole blood, obtained at baseline. The CDR3 sequence: CAISESEETQYF. The CDR3 region has the DNA TGTGCCATCAGTGAGTCTGAAGAGACCCAGTACTTC.